The 6 T cell receptor beta chains below come from one sample, sequenced in a study of blood T cell repertoires in COVID-19. Data came from immunoSEQ multiplex PCR; TCRdb stores just in-frame clones and leaves some out. The sample consists of about 200,000 clones, around 86% of them appearing once. The sample comprised peripheral blood. Source of these receptors: a man in his forties or fifties with acute or convalescent COVID-19.

This clone was seen only a few times. This chain links TRBV19 with TRBJ1-1; tentatively, D is TRBD1 (5 bases). The CDR3 totals 14 residues. V lost 0 bases, J lost 11 bases, and 16 bases lay in between. Per germline, CDR1 LNHDA and CDR2 SQIVND (reference sequence). The CDR3 reads CASSIDLSGGAAFF. The CDR3 nucleotides read TGTGCCAGTAGTATAGATCTATCTGGAGGGGCTGCTTTCTTT. The variable domain in full, completed from reference TRBV19 and TRBJ1-1, reads DGGITQSPKYLFRKEGQNVTLSCEQNLNHDAMYWYRQDPGQGLRLIYYSQIVNDFQKGDIAEGYSVSREKKESFPLTVTSAQKNPTAFYLCASSIDLSGGAAFFGQGTRLTVV.

This chain links TRBV6-5 with TRBJ1-1, with a weak D call TRBD1 (5 bases). The V end was cut by 6 bases, the J end by 1 base, with 12 bases between. Germline loops: CDR1 MNHEY, CDR2 SVGAGI. This CDR3 spans 14 amino acids. The CDR3 spells CASRGTGGNTEAFF. The CDR3 nucleotides read TGTGCCAGCAGGGGGACTGGGGGGAACACTGAAGCTTTCTTT.

This sequence joins TRBV4-2 and TRBJ1-2; 10 nucleotides agree with TRBD1. Germline loops: CDR1 LGHNA, CDR2 YNFKEQ. CDR3 length: 14 amino acids. After removal of 0 bases from V and 6 bases from J, the junction contained 1 base not matched to a gene. CDR3 bases: TGTGCCAGCAGCCAAGAGGGGACAGGGGATGGCTACACCTTC. Translated, it gives CASSQEGTGDGYTF.

The rearrangement uses TRBV10-3 and TRBJ2-5; the match to TRBD2 covers 8 bases. This CDR3 comprises 17 residues. With 4 bases clipped from V and 5 bases from J, the junction kept 15 bases outside the gene matches. Germline CDR1 is ENHRY and CDR2 is SYGVKD. The CDR3 here is CAISGAGVAGSPETQYF. The CDR3 DNA reads as TGTGCCATCAGTGGAGCGGGGGTAGCGGGGAGCCCGGAGACCCAGTACTTC.

This chain links TRBV24-1 with TRBJ2-1; 10 nucleotides match TRBD1. Trimming cost V 9 bases and J 6 bases; bases outside gene matches: 1. The germline gives CDR1 KGHDR, CDR2 SFDVKD. CDR3 length: 12 residues. CDR3 DNA: TGTGCCACCGGGACAGGGGTCAATGAGCAGTTCTTC. Its protein is CATGTGVNEQFF.

CDR3: CASSSKGQGYEQYF. Here the CDR3 DNA reads TGTGCCAGCAGCTCCAAGGGACAGGGCTACGAGCAGTACTTC. This sequence joins TRBV7-2 and TRBJ2-7; 9 bases map to TRBD1. With 4 bases clipped from V and 3 bases from J, the junction kept 4 bases outside the gene matches. The CDR3 runs 14 residues. In germline, CDR1 is SGHTA, CDR2 FQGNSA.